Shown below are 24 T cell receptor beta chains from a single sample sequenced in a study of T cell repertoires in cytomegalovirus infection. Via MiXCR, TCRdb re-called the reads, giving one row per CDR3 protein. The data contain more than 400,000 distinct CDR3 sequences, roughly 29% of them singletons. Sequenced sample: PBMCs. Receptors originate from a human donor in good health (CMV status not recorded). Some clones in this sample may be carry-over from other donors' samples.

This clonotype turned up a few times. The V gene is TRBV7-6, the J gene TRBJ2-2, with a tentative D call TRBD1 (6 bases). V gave up 1 base and J gave up 7 bases, with 13 bases separating them. Per the germline V gene, CDR1 is SGHVS and CDR2 is FNYEAQ. The CDR3 totals 15 residues. The CDR3: CASSLVSGAGGELFF. As DNA, the CDR3 is TGTGCCAGCAGCTTAGTATCAGGGGCCGGCGGGGAGCTGTTTTTT.

In this sample, this clonotype turned up many times. This chain uses TRBV7-6 with TRBJ2-5; perhaps TRBD1 as D (7 bases). The V gene lost 1 base and the J gene lost 5 bases, with 11 bases spanning the gap. Per the germline V gene, CDR1 is SGHVS and CDR2 is FNYEAQ. The CDR3 length is 14 residues. CDR3 DNA: TGTGCCAGCAGCTTAGATCCAGGGGGGGAGACCCAGTACTTC. It yields the protein CASSLDPGGETQYF.

This clonotype has only a few counts. This chain connects TRBV11-3 to TRBJ2-1; D not resolved. V was pared by 5 bases and J by 0 bases, with 14 bases between. CDR3 length: 16 amino acids. CDR1 is SGHNT and CDR2 is YENEEA in the germline V gene. The CDR3 is CASSGRLKSSYNEQFF. The CDR3, as DNA: TGTGCCAGCAGCGGCCGACTGAAGAGCTCCTACAATGAGCAGTTCTTC.

This clonotype was seen a handful of times. The rearrangement links TRBV28 to TRBJ1-5; a possible D gene is TRBD1 (5 bases). This CDR3 contains 13 residues. The ends were cut back, 8 bases at V and 0 bases at J, with 8 bases in the middle. Germline loops: CDR1 MDHEN, CDR2 SYDVKM. The CDR3 coding sequence is TGTGCCAGCCAGGACATTAGCAATCAGCCCCAGCATTTT. This sequence encodes CASQDISNQPQHF.

The J gene is TRBJ2-5, the V gene TRBV15; a possible D gene is TRBD1 (6 bases). Looked up from germline, CDR1 is LNHNV and CDR2 is YYDKDF (reference sequence). The CDR3 is 18 residues long. V was clipped by 0 bases and J by 3 bases, with 20 bases between them. Here the CDR3 DNA reads TGTGCCACCAGCAGAGATTACCCGCCGGCAGGGGAAAAAGAGACCCAGTACTTC. Its protein product is CATSRDYPPAGEKETQYF.

This sequence joins TRBV6-5 and TRBJ2-7; D might be TRBD1 or TRBD2, each matching 5 bases. CDR3 length: 15 residues. Germline loops: CDR1 MNHEY, CDR2 SVGAGI. Deletions cut 6 bases from V and 5 bases from J, with 20 bases between. The CDR3 loop reads CASSKGPTNRDEQYF. The DNA of the CDR3 is TGTGCCAGCAGCAAGGGACCGACAAATCGGGACGAGCAGTACTTC.

The chain uses TRBV19 and TRBJ1-6, with TRBD1 matching over 10 bases. V shed 6 bases and J 4 bases; nucleotides not matched to a gene: 3. The CDR3 consists of 15 residues. Germline CDR1 LNHDA, CDR2 SQIVND (reference sequence). The CDR3, as DNA: TGTGCCAGTAGAGCGGGACAGGGGTATAATTCACCCCTCCACTTT. Protein product: CASRAGQGYNSPLHF.

This clonotype was seen only a few times. A much larger clone differs from this one at a single base, so this may be a read error. The chain combines TRBV12-3 or TRBV12-4 with TRBJ1-5; 7 bases line up with TRBD1. This CDR3 comprises 14 residues. V was clipped by 6 bases and J by 6 bases; unmatched bases: 8. The CDR3 bases are TGTGCCAGCAGCCCCGGGACAGTCATTCAGCCCCAGCATTTT. Amino acid sequence: CASSPGTVIQPQHF.

This clonotype has a single count. The rearrangement joins TRBV30 to TRBJ1-1; a possible D gene is TRBD1 (6 bases). Trimming cost V 0 bases and J 3 bases, with 14 bases left between them. The germline CDR1 and CDR2 sequences are GTSNPN and SVGIG (reference sequence). The CDR3 is 15 amino acids. The CDR3 DNA follows: TGTGCCTGGAGTGTATGGGGGGCCCGGGACACTGAAGCTTTCTTT. This sequence encodes CAWSVWGARDTEAFF.

This clonotype appeared many times. The V call is TRBV7-9, the J call TRBJ2-7, with TRBD1 identical over 8 bases. V was pared by 2 bases and J by 8 bases, with 8 bases of the junction left unmatched. Germline lookup yields CDR1 SEHNR and CDR2 FQNEAQ (reference sequence). The CDR3 covers 14 residues. CDR3 DNA sequence: TGTGCCAGCAGCTTACTGACAGGGGAGGAACAGCAGTACGTC. Protein: CASSLLTGEEQQYV.

J is TRBJ1-3 and V is TRBV6-6, with 7 bases identical to TRBD1. Germline CDR1 and CDR2: MNHNY and SVGAGI (reference sequence). There are 16 residues in the CDR3. The V gene end was trimmed by 2 bases and the J gene end by 0 bases; junction bases not matched to a gene: 4. CDR3: CASSYPGQISGNTIYF. The CDR3 nucleotides are TGTGCCAGCAGTTACCCGGGACAGATCTCTGGAAACACCATATATTTT.

The chain carries TRBV7-6 and TRBJ2-1; D gene uncertain. Trimming removed 5 bases at V and 10 bases at J, with 18 bases between. Germline V gene sequence: CDR1 SGHVS, CDR2 FNYEAQ. The CDR3 is 14 residues long. For the CDR3, the DNA is TGTGCCAGCAGCACGTTCTCGAGGCCCCCAGAGCAGTTCTTC. Residues: CASSTFSRPPEQFF.

The rearrangement links TRBV11-3 to TRBJ2-7; TRBD2 is a possible D gene (6 bases). Deletions cut 5 bases from V and 7 bases from J, with 15 bases between. Germline values: CDR1 SGHNT, CDR2 YENEEA. The CDR3 loop spans 13 amino acids. For the CDR3, the DNA is TGTGCCAGCAGCCGATCTGAGGGGAGGGAGCAGTACGTC. Translated, it gives CASSRSEGREQYV.

This rearrangement joins TRBV7-2 to TRBJ2-7; D remains unclear. Germline V CDR1 and CDR2: SGHTA, FQGNSA. CDR3 length: 17 amino acids. Trimming removed 5 bases from V and 4 bases from J, with 24 bases in between. The CDR3 sequence: CASSPNPQRYGRYEQYF. The CDR3 bases are TGTGCCAGCAGCCCCAACCCCCAGAGGTATGGCCGTTACGAGCAGTACTTC.

The rearrangement links TRBV27 to TRBJ1-1; no clear D gene. V was shortened by 1 base and J by 7 bases, with 10 bases between the two germline ends. This CDR3 comprises 13 residues. Per germline, CDR1 MNHEY and CDR2 SMNVEV (reference sequence). CDR3 region: CASSLYRYYEAFF. The CDR3 DNA sequence: TGTGCCAGCAGTTTATATAGGTATTATGAAGCTTTCTTT.

In this sample, this clonotype turned up once. The chain links TRBV12-3 or TRBV12-4 to TRBJ2-3; weak D call: TRBD2 (5 bases). V lost 6 bases and J 0 bases, leaving 7 bases between the germline ends. This CDR3 is built from 13 residues. CDR3 residues: CASSGVSTDTQYF. The CDR3 nucleotides read TGTGCCAGCAGCGGGGTCAGCACAGATACGCAGTATTTT.

The rearrangement links TRBV5-4 to TRBJ2-7; 11 positions agree with TRBD2. The V segment lost 4 bases and the J segment 5 bases; nucleotides outside the gene matches: 8. From germline, CDR1 is SGHNT and CDR2 YYREEE (reference sequence). The CDR3 runs 15 residues. CDR3 DNA sequence: TGTGCCAGCAGCCATCTAGCGGGAGGAGTCCACGAGCAGTACTTC. Amino acid sequence: CASSHLAGGVHEQYF.

Notes on this clonotype: Just one base apart from a much larger clone, this may be a read error. The rearrangement links TRBV24-1 to TRBJ2-2; 7 positions agree with TRBD1. J was trimmed by 5 bases and V by 9 bases; bases with no gene match: 5. The CDR3 has 13 amino acids. The germline CDR1 and CDR2 sequences are KGHDR and SFDVKD. CDR3 sequence: CATSAGGTGELFF. The CDR3 DNA reads as TGTGCCACCTCCGCAGGGGGAACCGGGGAGCTGTTTTTT.

This clonotype came up a few times. J is TRBJ1-1 and V is TRBV7-9, with D tentatively TRBD1 (6 bases). The CDR3 has 15 amino acids. Germline values: CDR1 SEHNR, CDR2 FQNEAQ (reference sequence). V dropped 3 bases and J dropped 4 bases, with 15 bases sitting between them. The CDR3 protein is CASSLGVGGPTEAFF. The CDR3 DNA reads as TGTGCCAGCAGCTTGGGGGTCGGGGGGCCCACTGAAGCTTTCTTT. The full variable domain, its missing parts supplied by reference TRBV7-9 and TRBJ1-1, is DTGVSQNPRHKITKRGQNVTFRCDPISEHNRLYWYRQTLGQGPEFLTYFQNEAQLEKSRLLSDRFSAERPKGSFSTLEIQRTEQGDSAMYLCASSLGVGGPTEAFFGQGTRLTVV.

This clonotype has only a few counts. The chain uses TRBV7-2 and TRBJ2-3; D might be TRBD1 (5 bases). With 5 bases removed from V and 2 bases from J, the gap between germline ends came to 11 bases. This CDR3 spans 14 amino acids. Per germline, CDR1 SGHTA and CDR2 FQGNSA. For the CDR3, the DNA is TGTGCCAGCAGCCGTAGACAGAACACAGATACGCAGTATTTT. Protein: CASSRRQNTDTQYF.

The chain recombines TRBV7-9 with TRBJ2-1; TRBD2 agrees at 9 bases. The junction had 16 bases not matched to a gene; V was cut back by 5 bases and J by 8 bases. Germline-derived CDR1 and CDR2 are SEHNR and FQNEAQ (reference sequence). The CDR3 loop spans 17 amino acids. Written as DNA, the CDR3 is TGTGCCAGCAGCCACCTCTTCGCTAGCGGGAATCGTTATGAGCAGTTCTTC. It translates to CASSHLFASGNRYEQFF. Full variable domain (outside the CDR3, taken from reference TRBV7-9 and TRBJ2-1): DTGVSQNPRHKITKRGQNVTFRCDPISEHNRLYWYRQTLGQGPEFLTYFQNEAQLEKSRLLSDRFSAERPKGSFSTLEIQRTEQGDSAMYLCASSHLFASGNRYEQFFGPGTRLTVL.

This clonotype occurred a few times. The chain employs TRBV10-3 and TRBJ2-5; 7 nucleotides agree with TRBD1. The germline V gene has CDR1 ENHRY and CDR2 SYGVKD. The CDR3 is 13 amino acids. V dropped 6 bases and J dropped 2; count of bases not matched to a gene: 3. CDR3 sequence (DNA): TGTGCCATCAGCGACAGGGAACAAGAGACCCAGTACTTC. Residues: CAISDREQETQYF.

In its sample, this clonotype was seen a few times. The chain employs TRBV7-2 and TRBJ1-3; unclear D gene. The CDR3 length is 12 residues. The V end lost 5 bases, the J end lost 11 bases, and 13 bases lay between the germline ends. Germline V gene data show CDR1 as SGHTA and CDR2 as FQGNSA. CDR3 in amino acids: CASSPRIPPIYF. CDR3 in DNA: TGTGCCAGCAGCCCCAGGATTCCCCCCATATATTTT.

On this clonotype itself: Relative to the germline gene, one junction end is altered; a read error may explain this. The genes are TRBV9 and TRBJ2-2; 9 nucleotides line up with TRBD2. Germline-derived CDR1 and CDR2 are SGDLS and YYNGEE. The CDR3 totals 16 residues. The CDR3 spells CASSVATSGEEGELFF. The DNA of the CDR3 is TGTGCCAGTAGCGTAGCGACTAGCGGAGAGGAGGGGGAGCTGTTTTTT.